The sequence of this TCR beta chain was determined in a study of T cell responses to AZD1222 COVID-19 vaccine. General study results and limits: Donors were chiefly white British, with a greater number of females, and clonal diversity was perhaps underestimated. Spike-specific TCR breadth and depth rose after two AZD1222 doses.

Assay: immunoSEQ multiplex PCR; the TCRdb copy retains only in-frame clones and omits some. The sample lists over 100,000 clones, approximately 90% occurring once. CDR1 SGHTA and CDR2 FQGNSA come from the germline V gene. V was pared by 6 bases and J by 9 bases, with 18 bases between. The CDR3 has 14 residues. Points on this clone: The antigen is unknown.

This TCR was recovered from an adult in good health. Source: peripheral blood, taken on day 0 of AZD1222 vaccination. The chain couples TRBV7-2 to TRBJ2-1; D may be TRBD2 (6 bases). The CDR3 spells CASRTAGTPGEQFF. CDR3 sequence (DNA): TGTGCCAGCAGAACCGCCGGGACTCCTGGTGAGCAGTTCTTC.